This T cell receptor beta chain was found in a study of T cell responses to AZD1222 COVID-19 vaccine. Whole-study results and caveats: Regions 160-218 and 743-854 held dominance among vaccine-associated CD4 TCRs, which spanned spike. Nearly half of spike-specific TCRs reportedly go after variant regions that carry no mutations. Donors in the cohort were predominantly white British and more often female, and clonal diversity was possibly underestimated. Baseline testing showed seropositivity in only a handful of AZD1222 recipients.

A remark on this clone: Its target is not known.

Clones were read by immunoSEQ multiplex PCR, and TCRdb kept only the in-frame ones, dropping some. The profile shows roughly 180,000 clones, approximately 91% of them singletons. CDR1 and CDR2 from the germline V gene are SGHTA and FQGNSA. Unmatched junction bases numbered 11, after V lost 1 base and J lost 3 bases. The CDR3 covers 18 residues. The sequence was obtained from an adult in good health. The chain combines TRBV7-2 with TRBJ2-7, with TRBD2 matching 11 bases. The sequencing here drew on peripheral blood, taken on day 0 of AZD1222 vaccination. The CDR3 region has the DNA TGTGCCAGCAGCTTAGTTACCCCCACTAGCGGGAGTATCTACGAGCAGTACTTC. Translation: CASSLVTPTSGSIYEQYF.